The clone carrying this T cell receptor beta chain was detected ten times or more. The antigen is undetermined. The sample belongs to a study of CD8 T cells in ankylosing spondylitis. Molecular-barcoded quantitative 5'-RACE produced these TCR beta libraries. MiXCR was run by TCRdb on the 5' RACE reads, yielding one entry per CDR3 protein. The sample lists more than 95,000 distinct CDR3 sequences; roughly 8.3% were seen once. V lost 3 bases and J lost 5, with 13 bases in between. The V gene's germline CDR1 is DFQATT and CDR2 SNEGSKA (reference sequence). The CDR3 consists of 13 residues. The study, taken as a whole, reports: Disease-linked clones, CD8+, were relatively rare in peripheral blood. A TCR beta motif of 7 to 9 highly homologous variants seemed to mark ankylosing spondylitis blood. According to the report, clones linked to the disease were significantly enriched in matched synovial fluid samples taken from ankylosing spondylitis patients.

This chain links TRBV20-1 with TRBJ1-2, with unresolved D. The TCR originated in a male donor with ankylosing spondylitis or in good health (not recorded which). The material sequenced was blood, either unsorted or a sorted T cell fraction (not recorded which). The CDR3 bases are TGCAGTGCTAGTCTCCCCCTTTTGTATGGCTACACCTTC. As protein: CSASLPLLYGYTF.